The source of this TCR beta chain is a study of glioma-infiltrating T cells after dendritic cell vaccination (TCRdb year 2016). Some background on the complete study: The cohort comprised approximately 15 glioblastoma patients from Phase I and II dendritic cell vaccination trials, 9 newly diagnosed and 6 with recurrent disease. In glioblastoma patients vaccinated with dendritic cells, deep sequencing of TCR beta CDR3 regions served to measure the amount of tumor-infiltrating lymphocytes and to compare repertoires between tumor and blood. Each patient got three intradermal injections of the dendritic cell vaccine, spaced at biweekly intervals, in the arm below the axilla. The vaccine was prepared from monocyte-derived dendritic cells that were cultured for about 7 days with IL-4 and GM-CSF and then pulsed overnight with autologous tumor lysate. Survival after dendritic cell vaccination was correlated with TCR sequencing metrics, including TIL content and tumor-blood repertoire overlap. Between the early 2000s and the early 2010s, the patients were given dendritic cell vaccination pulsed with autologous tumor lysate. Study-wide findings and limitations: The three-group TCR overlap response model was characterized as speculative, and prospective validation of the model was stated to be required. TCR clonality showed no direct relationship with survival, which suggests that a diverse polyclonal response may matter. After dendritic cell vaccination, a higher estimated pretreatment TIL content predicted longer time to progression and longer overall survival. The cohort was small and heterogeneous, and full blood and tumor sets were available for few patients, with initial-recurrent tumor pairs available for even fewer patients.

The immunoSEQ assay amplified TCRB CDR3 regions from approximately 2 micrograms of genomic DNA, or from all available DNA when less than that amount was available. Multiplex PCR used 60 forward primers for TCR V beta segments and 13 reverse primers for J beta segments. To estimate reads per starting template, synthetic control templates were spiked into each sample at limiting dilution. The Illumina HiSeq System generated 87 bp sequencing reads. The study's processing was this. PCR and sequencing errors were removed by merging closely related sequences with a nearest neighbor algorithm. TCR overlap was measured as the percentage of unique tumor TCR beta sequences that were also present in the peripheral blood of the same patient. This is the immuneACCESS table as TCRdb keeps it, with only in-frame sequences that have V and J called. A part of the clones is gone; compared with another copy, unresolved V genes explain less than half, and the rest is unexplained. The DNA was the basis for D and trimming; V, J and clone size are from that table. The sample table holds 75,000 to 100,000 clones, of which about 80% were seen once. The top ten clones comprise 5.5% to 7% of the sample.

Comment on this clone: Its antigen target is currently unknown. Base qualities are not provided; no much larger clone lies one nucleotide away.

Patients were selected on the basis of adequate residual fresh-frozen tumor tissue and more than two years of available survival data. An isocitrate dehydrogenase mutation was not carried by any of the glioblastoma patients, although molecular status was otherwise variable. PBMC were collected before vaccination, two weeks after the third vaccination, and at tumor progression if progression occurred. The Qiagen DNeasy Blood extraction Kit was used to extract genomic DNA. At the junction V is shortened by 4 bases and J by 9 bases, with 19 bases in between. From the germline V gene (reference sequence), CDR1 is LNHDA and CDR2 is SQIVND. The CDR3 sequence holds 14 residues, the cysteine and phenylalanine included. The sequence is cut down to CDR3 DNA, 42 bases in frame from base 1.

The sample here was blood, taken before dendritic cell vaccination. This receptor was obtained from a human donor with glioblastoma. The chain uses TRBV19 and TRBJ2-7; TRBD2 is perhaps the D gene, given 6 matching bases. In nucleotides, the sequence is TGTGCCAGTAGTACGTGGACTACCCCTCAGGGGCAGTACTTC. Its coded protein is CASSTWTTPQGQYF. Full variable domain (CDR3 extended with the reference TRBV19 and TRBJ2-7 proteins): DGGITQSPKYLFRKEGQNVTLSCEQNLNHDAMYWYRQDPGQGLRLIYYSQIVNDFQKGDIAEGYSVSREKKESFPLTVTSAQKNPTAFYLCASSTWTTPQGQYFGPGTRLTVT.